This entry is about one T cell receptor beta chain. Its antigen remains unidentified. These data originate in a study of T cells in localized non-small cell lung cancer. The study's findings and limits: With higher T cell density in blood came longer overall survival.

The protocol was immunoSEQ multiplex PCR, while the TCRdb copy is restricted to in-frame clones and leaves out a portion. The sample has 30,000 to 45,000 clones, about 87% seen once. V was cut by 6 bases and J by 5 bases, with 16 bases left in between. The germline V gene encodes CDR1 MNHEY and CDR2 SMNVEV (reference sequence). The CDR3 is 14 amino acids. The V and J genes are TRBV27 and TRBJ2-5; D perhaps matches TRBD1 (6 bases). Material: peripheral blood, obtained before any cancer treatment. This clonotype was sampled from a woman aged 35-75 years with stage I lung adenocarcinoma. Written as DNA, the CDR3 is TGTGCCAGCAGCCGGACAGTCTTTGCCGAGACCCAGTACTTC. Its translation is CASSRTVFAETQYF.